This T cell receptor beta chain was profiled in a study of cytomegalovirus exposure and HLA in healthy donors. Points from the study as a whole: For most TCR sequences rarity was the rule, although some public TCRs occurred in many donors.

The CDR3 runs to 11 residues. V shed 5 bases and J shed 7 bases, with 11 bases lying between them. The germline V gene encodes CDR1 GTSNPN and CDR2 SVGIG (reference sequence). Worth noting for this clone: Antigen: not known.

With 60 Vbeta and 13 Jbeta primers, the PCR was carried out. Source study methods: Tens of millions of unique TCR beta chains, roughly 10 million shared, were counted in a later analysis. Measured with immunoSEQ multiplex PCR; TCRdb has only the in-frame clones, and not every one. V and J calls and clone size follow that table, whereas D and trimming were derived from the DNA. The sample holds about 120,000 clones, roughly 82% seen once. This TCR was recovered from a male donor in good health and CMV-seropositive. This sequence joins TRBV30 and TRBJ1-1, with a weak D call TRBD1 (5 bases). Sequenced: PBMCs. The CDR3 protein is CAWGRDSEAFF. CDR3 sequence (DNA): TGTGCCTGGGGGCGTGACAGTGAAGCTTTCTTT.